This TCR beta chain derives from a study of OX40 agonist ivuxolimab in advanced cancers. Findings and limits, study-wide: The mean number of expanded clones was higher in CD8+ T cells than in CD4+. The work left the antigen specificity of expanded peripheral T cells undetermined.

As for this clone: Its antigen is currently unknown.

The repertoire was sequenced with immunoSEQ multiplex PCR; TCRdb's copy has only in-frame clones and lacks some. The sample includes 80,000 or so clones, approximately 94% of them seen just once. The receptor comes from an adult with an advanced solid tumor such as melanoma, head and neck, liver or kidney cancer. The sample in question was CD4+ or CD8+ T cells sorted from blood, obtained in a trial of the OX40 agonist ivuxolimab.

The CDR3 coding sequence is TGTGCCAGCAGTTCGCAGGGACTCCGCGTAAACTACGAGCAGTACTTC. As protein: CASSSQGLRVNYEQYF. The chain employs TRBV6-6 and TRBJ2-7; D may be TRBD2 (6 bases). Germline V gene data show CDR1 as MNHNY and CDR2 as SVGAGI (reference sequence). This CDR3 has 16 amino acids. Trimming took 4 bases from V and 3 from J, leaving 19 bases between them.